This T cell receptor beta chain stems from a study of blood T cell repertoires in COVID-19. Profiled with immunoSEQ multiplex PCR; TCRdb holds only in-frame clones, not every one. The repertoire holds approximately 390,000 clones, with approximately 85% as singletons. V was pared by 7 bases and J by 3 bases, with 6 bases of the junction left unmatched. Per the germline V gene, CDR1 is KGHDR and CDR2 is SFDVKD. The CDR3 is 14 residues long. The sample taken for sequencing was PBMCs or T cells enriched from blood (not recorded which). The V call is TRBV24-1, the J call TRBJ1-2, with 8 bases lining up with TRBD1. This TCR derives from a woman aged 35 to 49 with acute COVID-19. CDR3 loop: CATSFRGLDYGYTF. The CDR3 region has the DNA TGTGCCACCAGCTTCAGGGGGCTAGACTATGGCTACACCTTC.